This entry lists 20 T cell receptor beta chains sequenced from one sample in a study of T cells in Graves' hyperthyroidism and ophthalmopathy (dated by TCRdb to the late 2010s). The library was produced with multiplex PCR. The sequencing machine was an Illumina HiSeq 2000. TCR beta CDR3 regions were amplified from RNA transcripts. A first-round RT-PCR of the TCR CDR3 used the HTBI primer set with the Qiagen OneStep RT-PCR kit. TCRdb reprocessing: public reads trimmed at Q25 with fastp, clones called with MiXCR, in-frame beta chains kept. Each CDR3 protein appears once, grouped with its most common genes and DNA. The sample table contains approximately 490,000 distinct CDR3 sequences; only one count was recorded for approximately 23% of them. The ten top clones hold approximately 49% of the sample. Sequencing was done on a sample of blood. All receptors derive from a woman in her 70s with Graves' ophthalmopathy.

The table lists this clonotype with many counts. The rearrangement uses TRBV7-8 and TRBJ1-1; the D is unclear. Trimming took 2 bases from V and 0 from J, leaving 13 bases between them. Per the germline V gene, CDR1 is SGHVS and CDR2 is FQNEAQ. CDR3 length: 16 residues. The CDR3 coding sequence is TGTGCCAGCAGCTTAACTACTAGGATCTTGAACACTGAAGCTTTCTTT. Its protein product is CASSLTTRILNTEAFF.

This clonotype showed up many times. The rearrangement joins TRBV30 to TRBJ2-3; D unresolved. Germline V gene sequence: CDR1 GTSNPN, CDR2 SVGIG (reference sequence). V lost 0 bases to trimming and J lost 6 bases, with 4 bases between them. There are 11 residues in the CDR3. The CDR3 sequence: CAWSVGDTQYF. CDR3 nucleotide sequence: TGTGCCTGGAGTGTCGGCGATACGCAGTATTTT. Full variable domain (remainder filled in from reference TRBV30 and TRBJ2-3): SQTIHQWPATLVQPVGSPLSLECTVEGTSNPNLYWYRQAAGRGLQLLFYSVGIGQISSEVPQNLSASRPQDRQFILSSKKLLLSDSGFYLCAWSVGDTQYFGPGTRLTVL.

The chain carries TRBV6-1 and TRBJ2-3, with 10 bases fitting TRBD2. The ends lost 6 bases at V and 4 bases at J; junction bases unmatched: 10. Germline V lookup: CDR1 MNHNS, CDR2 SASEGT. The length of the CDR3 is 16 residues. DNA of the CDR3: TGTGCCAGCAGGGAAAGGGTAGCGGGAGGCCCAGATACGCAGTATTTT. Amino acid sequence: CASRERVAGGPDTQYF.

This clonotype occurred a few times. This rearrangement joins TRBV19 to TRBJ1-5; D not resolved. Germline CDR1 LNHDA, CDR2 SQIVND (reference sequence). This CDR3 has 14 amino acids. With 6 bases removed from V and 0 bases from J, the gap between germline ends came to 9 bases. The CDR3 loop is CASRAGHSNQPQHF. CDR3 bases: TGTGCCAGTAGGGCGGGCCATAGCAATCAGCCCCAGCATTTT.

Only a few counts were recorded for this clonotype. The rearrangement links TRBV20-1 to TRBJ2-7, with TRBD2 identical over 11 bases. CDR3 length equals 13 residues. The germline gives CDR1 DFQATT, CDR2 SNEGSKA (reference sequence). The V gene end was trimmed by 6 bases and the J gene end by 2 bases; junction bases not matched to a gene: 3. The chain's CDR3 is CSATLAGAYEQYF. CDR3 nucleotides: TGCAGTGCCACACTAGCGGGAGCCTACGAGCAGTACTTC.

This clonotype was found many times. This sequence joins TRBV7-3 and TRBJ2-1; D is undetermined. CDR3 length equals 14 residues. CDR1 is SGHTA, CDR2 FQGTGA, per germline. V lost 2 bases and J lost 8, with 13 bases in between. The CDR3 protein is CASSLLGLGYEQFF. The CDR3 nucleotides are TGTGCCAGCAGCTTACTAGGATTGGGTTATGAGCAGTTCTTC.

The table lists this clonotype with many counts. The CDR3 DNA follows: TGTGCCAGCAGCCCCACTAGCGGAAACATTCAGTACTTC. This encodes CASSPTSGNIQYF. This sequence joins TRBV27 and TRBJ2-4; 8 positions agree with TRBD2. CDR1 and CDR2 (germline): MNHEY, SMNVEV (reference sequence). V lost 6 bases, J lost 6 bases, and 4 bases stayed unmatched. The CDR3 extends over 13 amino acids.

The rearrangement uses TRBV19 and TRBJ1-5; no clear D gene. The CDR3 is 17 residues long. CDR1 is LNHDA and CDR2 is SQIVND in the germline V gene (reference sequence). V lost 3 bases and J 6 bases, leaving 21 bases between the germline ends. The CDR3 region has the DNA TGTGCCAGTAGTATCGCGACATTCCCGCGTCTGGGTCAGCCCCAGCATTTT. Protein: CASSIATFPRLGQPQHF.

This clonotype was found many times. The J gene is TRBJ1-1, the V gene TRBV20-1; D uncertain. Germline loops: CDR1 DFQATT, CDR2 SNEGSKA (reference sequence). The CDR3 has 13 amino acids. V shed 0 bases and J shed 6 bases, with 11 bases lying between them. CDR3 sequence reads: CSARDPSLSEAFF. CDR3 nucleotide sequence: TGCAGTGCTAGAGATCCCAGCTTGTCTGAAGCTTTCTTT.

This clonotype appeared many times. The chain has TRBV30 and TRBJ1-2; 9 bases map to TRBD1. Germline CDR1 GTSNPN, CDR2 SVGIG (reference sequence). The length of the CDR3 is 13 residues. J gave up 7 bases and V 1 base, and 4 bases lay outside the gene matches. This CDR3 is CAWSADRGRGYTF. As DNA, the CDR3 is TGTGCCTGGAGTGCGGACAGGGGCCGTGGCTACACCTTC.

This clonotype turned up a few times. The chain is built from TRBV3-1 and TRBJ1-1; the match to TRBD1 covers 9 bases. With 6 bases clipped from V and 4 bases from J, the junction kept 12 bases outside the gene matches. Per germline, CDR1 LGHDT and CDR2 YNNKEL (reference sequence). The CDR3 loop spans 16 amino acids. DNA for the CDR3: TGTGCCAGCAGGTCCGGGACAGGGCTGTCGGGCACTGAAGCTTTCTTT. This gives the protein CASRSGTGLSGTEAFF.

Many counts were recorded for this clonotype. The V and J genes are TRBV28 and TRBJ1-4, with unresolved D. The CDR3 has 14 residues. CDR1 MDHEN and CDR2 SYDVKM come from the germline V gene. Trimming took off 3 bases at V and 4 bases at J, with 9 bases between the two ends. This chain's CDR3 is CASSLAAYNEKLFF. The CDR3 coding sequence is TGTGCCAGCAGTTTGGCGGCCTATAATGAAAAACTGTTTTTT.

This clonotype turned up a few times. The gene calls are TRBV9 and TRBJ2-2, with D hard to call. The V end lost 0 bases, the J end lost 3 bases, and 12 bases lay between the germline ends. CDR3 length equals 16 residues. CDR1 and CDR2 from the germline V gene are SGDLS and YYNGEE. CDR3 in amino acids: CASSVAVGQDTGELFF. CDR3 coding DNA: TGTGCCAGCAGCGTAGCAGTCGGGCAAGACACCGGGGAGCTGTTTTTT. The entire variable domain, with the rest obtained from reference TRBV9 and TRBJ2-2, is as follows: DSGVTQTPKHLITATGQRVTLRCSPRSGDLSVYWYQQSLDQGLQFLIQYYNGEERAKGNILERFSAQQFPDLHSELNLSSLELGDSALYFCASSVAVGQDTGELFFGEGSRLTVL.

This clonotype was observed a handful of times. The chain employs TRBV9 and TRBJ2-1; D is unclear. The germline V gene encodes CDR1 SGDLS and CDR2 YYNGEE. V was shortened by 0 bases and J by 9 bases, with 16 bases between the two germline ends. The CDR3 has 15 amino acids. The CDR3 nucleotides read TGTGCCAGCAGCGTAGAGCCCGGTCTAGTGGTTGAGCAGTTCTTC. Its protein product is CASSVEPGLVVEQFF.

This rearrangement joins TRBV20-1 to TRBJ1-6, with a possible D match to TRBD1 (6 bases). The V end was cut by 5 bases, the J end by 4 bases, with 9 bases between. Germline V gene sequence: CDR1 DFQATT, CDR2 SNEGSKA (reference sequence). The CDR3 covers 13 residues. The CDR3 reads CSASDSYNSPLHF. CDR3 sequence (DNA): TGCAGTGCTTCGGACAGTTATAATTCACCCCTCCACTTT.

The chain is built from TRBV5-1 and TRBJ2-3; TRBD1 or TRBD2 may be the D gene (6 bases each). Trimming stripped 1 base from V and 3 bases from J, with 12 bases between. Germline CDR1 and CDR2: SGHRS and YFSETQ. CDR3 length equals 15 residues. The CDR3 DNA is TGCGCCAGCAGCTTGAGCCAGGGGAGGACAGATACGCAGTATTTT. The encoded protein is CASSLSQGRTDTQYF.

On this clonotype: Given a much more abundant clone one base away, this may be a read error. This chain links TRBV7-2 with TRBJ2-2; 7 bases agree with TRBD2. The CDR3 totals 14 residues. The germline CDR1 and CDR2 sequences are SGHTA and FQGNSA. Written as DNA, the CDR3 is TGTGCCAGCGGAAATAGCGGGCGCACCGGGGAGCCGTTTTTT. Its protein product is CASGNSGRTGEPFF.

Regarding this clonotype: The germline gene is not matched at one end of the junction; a read error may be the cause. The chain links TRBV25-1 to TRBJ2-3; TRBD2 aligns across 10 bases. Germline V lookup: CDR1 MGHDK, CDR2 SYGVNS. The CDR3 covers 14 residues. The CDR3 is CASSKAGGIDTEYF. The CDR3 coding sequence is TGTGCCAGCAGTAAAGCGGGGGGGATAGATACGGAGTATTTT.

The gene calls are TRBV12-5 and TRBJ2-2; D call uncertain. The CDR3 has 15 residues. V lost 4 bases and J 4 bases, leaving 13 bases between the germline ends. Looked up from germline, CDR1 is LGHNT and CDR2 is FRNRAP. The CDR3 DNA reads as TGTGCTAGTGGTTCCCCTCTGGGGATCACCGGGGAGCTGTTTTTT. This codes for CASGSPLGITGELFF. Looking up the rest from reference TRBV12-5 and TRBJ2-2 gives the full variable domain: DARVTQTPRHKVTEMGQEVTMRCQPILGHNTVFWYRQTMMQGLELLAYFRNRAPLDDSGMPKDRFSAEMPDATLATLKIQPSEPRDSAVYFCASGSPLGITGELFFGEGSRLTVL.

This clonotype was observed a handful of times. CDR3 loop: CASTRLAGKNGELFF. The DNA of the CDR3 is TGTGCCAGCACTAGACTAGCGGGGAAAAACGGGGAGCTGTTTTTT. The chain combines TRBV6-1 with TRBJ2-2, with 11 bases aligning to TRBD2. Germline CDR1 is MNHNS and CDR2 is SASEGT. J was trimmed by 7 bases and V by 7 bases; bases with no gene match: 8. The CDR3 has 15 residues.